The subject of this entry is one T cell receptor (beta chain). No antigen is known for it. Base qualities are not at hand, and no much larger clone is one base apart. There are 15 amino acids in the CDR3, from cysteine to phenylalanine inclusive. Of all the DNA, just the CDR3 is kept, 45 bases in frame from base 1. At the junction V is shortened by 6 bases and J by 2 bases, with 14 bases in between. From the germline V gene, CDR1 is MNHEY and CDR2 is SVGAGI. This entry comes from a study of OX40 agonist ivuxolimab in advanced cancers. For the wider study: Ivuxolimab was a fully human IgG2 agonistic monoclonal antibody targeting the costimulatory receptor OX40 (CD134). Intravenous ivuxolimab was administered to patients every 2 weeks at six dose levels: 0.01, 0.1, 0.3, 1.5, 3 and 10 mg/kg. Of the roughly 51 patients in dose escalation, 19 had hepatocellular carcinoma, around 15 had melanoma, 9 had renal cell carcinoma and 9 had head and neck cancer. A male proportion of around 83% and a mean age of around 60 years, ranging from 23 to 79, were recorded for the dose-escalation cohort. Prior anti-PD-1, anti-PD-L1 or anti-CTLA-4 therapy was permitted, and checkpoint inhibitors had been received by 30% to 40% of dose-escalation patients. Partial responses occurred in three dose-escalation patients: two with cutaneous melanoma and one with hepatocellular carcinoma. Peripheral TCRbeta sequencing was intended to test whether TCR sequence diversity was altered and clonal T-cell expansion was caused by ivuxolimab. The paper reports the monotherapy dose-escalation portion (N of about 51 patients) of the phase I ivuxolimab trial.

Genomic DNA was isolated from the sorted cells so that the TCRbeta CDR3 region could be sequenced. TCRbeta CDR3 regions were sequenced using the immunoSEQ Assay. TCRdb obtained this table from immuneACCESS and retained in-frame rearrangements with V and J assigned. These tables miss some clones; where compared with another copy, unresolved V genes account for less than half of the shortfall, and the remainder is unexplained. This sample holds about 45,000 clones; roughly 88% were observed only once. 2% to 3% of the sample is held by the ten biggest clonotypes. What the research found in general, with its limitations: In partial responders in the 0.1-3.0 mg/kg groups, normalized peripheral clonal expansion was found to be among the lowest, especially among CD8+ T cells. After ivuxolimab, expanded clones were on average more numerous among CD8+ T cells than among CD4+ T cells. Low levels of normalized T-cell clonal expansion were also seen in some patients who did not respond. Which antigens the clonally expanded peripheral T cells were specific for was not determined. At doses of 0.1 to 3.0 mg/kg, clonal expansion of both CD4+ and CD8+ blood T cells was observed from baseline to week 6.

Patients with autoimmune disease history or receiving systemic immunosuppression were excluded from the trial. Peripheral blood for TCR sequencing was collected from all dose cohorts at baseline, on cycle 4 day 1, and on cycle 7 day 1. Samples came from an open-label, multicenter, first-in-human phase I dose-escalation trial of ivuxolimab. Adults with locally advanced or metastatic melanoma, renal cell carcinoma, hepatocellular carcinoma or head and neck squamous cell carcinoma were enrolled in the trial. CD4+ and CD8+ T cells were sorted separately from peripheral blood before TCR sequencing. The clonotype was recovered from an adult with an advanced solid tumor such as melanoma, head and neck, liver or kidney cancer. This chain joins TRBV6-5 to TRBJ1-5; the best D guess is TRBD1, with 5 bases matching. The sequencing here drew on CD4+ or CD8+ T cells sorted from blood, taken in a trial of the OX40 agonist ivuxolimab. The nucleotide sequence is TGTGCCAGCAGCCTGACCGGGGGGGGCAATCAGCCCCAGCATTTT. It translates to CASSLTGGGNQPQHF.